These 8 T cell receptor beta chains came from one sample sequenced in a study of T cells in Graves' hyperthyroidism and ophthalmopathy. Amplification of TCR beta CDR3 regions was performed using RNA transcripts as template. RT-PCR in the first round (using the HTBI primer set) targeted the TCR CDR3. TCRdb passed the multiplex PCR reads through MiXCR, listing each CDR3 protein once. The sample holds 250,000 or so distinct CDR3 sequences, less than 20% seen once. The sample consisted of blood. Receptors originate from a woman under 30 with Graves' ophthalmopathy.

This clonotype was picked up many times. V usage is TRBV14 and J usage is TRBJ2-7; D is unclear. Looked up from germline, CDR1 is SGHDN and CDR2 is FVKESK. The V gene lost 1 base and the J gene lost 1 base, with 8 bases spanning the gap. The CDR3 runs to 14 residues. CDR3 sequence reads: CASSQVAGSYEQYF. Here the CDR3 DNA reads TGTGCCAGCAGCCAAGTGGCTGGATCCTACGAGCAGTACTTC.

There are many counts of this clonotype. The gene calls are TRBV29-1 and TRBJ2-1; D might be TRBD1 (5 bases). The CDR3 extends over 10 amino acids. Trimming took off 3 bases at V and 14 bases at J, with 11 bases between the two ends. The germline CDR1 and CDR2 sequences are SQVTM and ANQGSEA. CDR3 region: CSVDWGQKFF. Here the CDR3 DNA reads TGCAGCGTTGATTGGGGCCAGAAGTTCTTC.

This clonotype has only one observation. The chain is built from TRBV6-1 and TRBJ1-1; D possibly corresponds to TRBD1 (6 bases). Per germline, CDR1 MNHNS and CDR2 SASEGT. The CDR3 has 12 amino acids. With 1 base removed from V and 10 bases from J, the gap between germline ends came to 10 bases. The CDR3 sequence: CASSEEGDVAFF. Written as DNA, the CDR3 is TGTGCCAGCAGTGAAGAGGGGGATGTAGCTTTCTTT.

This clonotype was picked up many times. V and J are TRBV27 and TRBJ2-3, with D tentatively TRBD1 or TRBD2 (6 bases each). The V end was cut by 3 bases, the J end by 5 bases, with 18 bases between. This CDR3 is built from 16 residues. Germline CDR1 reads MNHEY; CDR2 reads SMNVEV (reference sequence). The CDR3 nucleotides read TGTGCCAGCAGTTTTTTAGGGGGGCCAAATCGAGATACGCAGTATTTT. Translated: CASSFLGGPNRDTQYF.

The chain has TRBV20-1 and TRBJ2-5; 14 nucleotides align to TRBD2. J gave up 2 bases and V 0 bases, and 8 bases lay outside the gene matches. This CDR3 has 18 residues. CDR1 is DFQATT, CDR2 SNEGSKA, per germline (reference sequence). The CDR3 DNA sequence: TGCAGTGCTAGAGATTACCGACTAGCGGGAGGGCATCAAGAGACCCAGTACTTC. This gives the protein CSARDYRLAGGHQETQYF.

This clonotype was seen ten or more times. The gene calls are TRBV24-1 and TRBJ2-3; 7 bases fit TRBD1. Germline trimming cut 4 bases from V and 5 bases from J; bases unmatched to any gene: 11. Per the germline V gene, CDR1 is KGHDR and CDR2 is SFDVKD. The CDR3 runs to 16 residues. CDR3: CATSDPRQGRGDTQYF. CDR3 nucleotide sequence: TGTGCCACCAGTGACCCCAGACAGGGCCGGGGAGATACGCAGTATTTT.

The table lists this clonotype with many counts. The rearrangement joins TRBV19 to TRBJ1-5, with D unresolved. The CDR3 is 13 residues long. The V end lost 1 base, the J end lost 4 bases, and 5 bases lay between the germline ends. Germline lookup yields CDR1 LNHDA and CDR2 SQIVND (reference sequence). The CDR3 region is CASSIAGNQPQHF. CDR3 DNA sequence: TGTGCCAGTAGTATAGCTGGAAATCAGCCCCAGCATTTT.

This clonotype was counted ten times or more. V gene TRBV7-9 combines with J gene TRBJ1-2; 9 nucleotides line up with TRBD1. CDR1 and CDR2 (germline): SEHNR, FQNEAQ (reference sequence). Unmatched junction bases numbered 8, after V lost 6 bases and J lost 6 bases. This CDR3 comprises 14 residues. CDR3 sequence (DNA): TGTGCCAGCAGACCTCTAGGGGACAGGGATGGCTACACCTTC. Translated: CASRPLGDRDGYTF.